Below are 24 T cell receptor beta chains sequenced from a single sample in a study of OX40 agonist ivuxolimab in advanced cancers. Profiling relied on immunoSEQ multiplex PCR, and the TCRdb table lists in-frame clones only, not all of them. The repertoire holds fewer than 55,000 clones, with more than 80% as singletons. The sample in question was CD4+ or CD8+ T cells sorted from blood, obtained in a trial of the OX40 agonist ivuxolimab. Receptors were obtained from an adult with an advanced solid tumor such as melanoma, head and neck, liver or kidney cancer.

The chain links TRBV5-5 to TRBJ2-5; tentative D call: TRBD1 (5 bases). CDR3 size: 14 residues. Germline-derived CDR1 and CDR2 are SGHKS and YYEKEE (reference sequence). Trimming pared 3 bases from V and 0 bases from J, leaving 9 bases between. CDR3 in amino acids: CASSWTLYQETQYF. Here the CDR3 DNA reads TGTGCCAGCAGCTGGACACTGTACCAAGAGACCCAGTACTTC.

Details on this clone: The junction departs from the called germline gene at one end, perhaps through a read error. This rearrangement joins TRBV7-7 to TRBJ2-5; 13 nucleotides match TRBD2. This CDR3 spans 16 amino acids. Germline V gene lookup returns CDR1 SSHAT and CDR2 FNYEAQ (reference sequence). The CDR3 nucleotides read TGTGCTAGCAGCTTAGGACTAGCGGGGGTCCAAGAGACCCAGTACTTC. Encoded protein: CASSLGLAGVQETQYF.

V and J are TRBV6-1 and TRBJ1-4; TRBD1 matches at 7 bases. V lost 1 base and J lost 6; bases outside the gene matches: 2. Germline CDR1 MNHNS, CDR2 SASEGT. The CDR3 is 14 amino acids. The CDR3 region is CASSEEGTDEKLFF. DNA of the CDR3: TGTGCCAGCAGTGAAGAAGGGACAGATGAAAAACTGTTTTTT.

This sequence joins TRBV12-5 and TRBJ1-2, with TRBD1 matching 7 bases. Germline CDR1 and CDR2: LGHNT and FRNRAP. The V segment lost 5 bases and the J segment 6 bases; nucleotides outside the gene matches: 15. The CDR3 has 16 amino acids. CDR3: CASGPTGAIIFNGYTF. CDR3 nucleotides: TGTGCTAGTGGTCCCACAGGGGCTATAATCTTTAATGGCTACACCTTC.

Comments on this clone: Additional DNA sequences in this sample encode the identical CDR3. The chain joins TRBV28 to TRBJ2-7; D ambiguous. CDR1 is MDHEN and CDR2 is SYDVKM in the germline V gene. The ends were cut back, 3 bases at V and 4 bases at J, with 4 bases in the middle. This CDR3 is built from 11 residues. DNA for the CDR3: TGTGCCAGCAGTTTTTCTTACGAGCAGTACTTC. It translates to CASSFSYEQYF.

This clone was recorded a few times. CDR3 nucleotide sequence: TGTGCCAGCAGCGTAGGTACTAGCGGACGCAATGAGCAGTTCTTC. Translating it yields CASSVGTSGRNEQFF. The chain combines TRBV9 with TRBJ2-1; the match to TRBD2 covers 8 bases. The CDR3 is 15 amino acids. V was clipped by 0 bases and J by 6 bases; unmatched bases: 5. CDR1 is SGDLS, CDR2 YYNGEE, per germline.

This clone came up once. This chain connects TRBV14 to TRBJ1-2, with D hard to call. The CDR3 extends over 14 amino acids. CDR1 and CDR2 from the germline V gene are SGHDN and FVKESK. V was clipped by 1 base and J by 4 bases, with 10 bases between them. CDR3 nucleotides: TGTGCCAGCAGCCAAGGGTCCCCCGGCTATGGCTACACCTTC. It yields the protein CASSQGSPGYGYTF.

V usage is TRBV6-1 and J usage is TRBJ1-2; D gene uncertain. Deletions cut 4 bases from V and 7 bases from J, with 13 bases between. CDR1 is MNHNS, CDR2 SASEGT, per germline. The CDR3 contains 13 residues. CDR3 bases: TGTGCCAGCAGTGCTACACGACCGGGTGGCTACACCTTC. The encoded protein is CASSATRPGGYTF.

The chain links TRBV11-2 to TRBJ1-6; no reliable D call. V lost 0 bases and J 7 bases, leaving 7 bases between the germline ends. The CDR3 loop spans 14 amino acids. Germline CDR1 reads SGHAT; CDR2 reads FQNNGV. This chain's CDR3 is CASSLDRANSPLHF. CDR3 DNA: TGTGCCAGCAGCTTAGATCGTGCCAATTCACCCCTCCACTTT.

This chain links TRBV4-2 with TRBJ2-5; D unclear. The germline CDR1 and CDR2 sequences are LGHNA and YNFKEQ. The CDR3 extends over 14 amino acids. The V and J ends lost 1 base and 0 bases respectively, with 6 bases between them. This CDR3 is CASSQAAYQETQYF. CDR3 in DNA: TGTGCCAGCAGCCAAGCAGCGTACCAAGAGACCCAGTACTTC.

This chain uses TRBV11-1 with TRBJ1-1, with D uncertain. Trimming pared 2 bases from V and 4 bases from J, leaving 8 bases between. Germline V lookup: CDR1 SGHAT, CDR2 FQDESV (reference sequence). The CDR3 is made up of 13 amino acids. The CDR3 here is CASSLTSGTEAFF. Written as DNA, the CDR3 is TGTGCCAGCAGCTTAACGTCAGGCACTGAAGCTTTCTTT.

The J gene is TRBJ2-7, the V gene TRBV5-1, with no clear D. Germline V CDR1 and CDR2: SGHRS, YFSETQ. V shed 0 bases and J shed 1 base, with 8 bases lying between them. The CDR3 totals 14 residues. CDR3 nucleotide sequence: TGCGCCAGCAGCTTGGGGACGGTTTCCTACGAGCAGTACTTC. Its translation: CASSLGTVSYEQYF.

The CDR3 nucleotides are TGTGCCAGCAGCGTCGGCAGAGTCTATGGCTACACCTTC. It codes for CASSVGRVYGYTF. This chain links TRBV28 with TRBJ1-2, with D uncertain. V lost 6 bases and J 4 bases, leaving 12 bases between the germline ends. There are 13 residues in the CDR3. Germline loops: CDR1 MDHEN, CDR2 SYDVKM.

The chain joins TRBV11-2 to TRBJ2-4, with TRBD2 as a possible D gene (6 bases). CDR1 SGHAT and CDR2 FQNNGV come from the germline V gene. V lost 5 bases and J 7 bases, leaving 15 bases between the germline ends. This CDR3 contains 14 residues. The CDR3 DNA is TGTGCCAGCAGCCCCGGGACTCAAGGGAACATTCAGTACTTC. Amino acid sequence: CASSPGTQGNIQYF.

The CDR3, as DNA: TGTGCCAGCAGCCCTAGGGGGGGTGTTGATTCACCCCTCCACTTT. It encodes CASSPRGGVDSPLHF. V gene TRBV7-9 combines with J gene TRBJ1-6; a weak D match, TRBD1 (6 bases). Germline loops: CDR1 SEHNR, CDR2 FQNEAQ (reference sequence). The CDR3 spans 15 residues. The V end was cut by 5 bases, the J end by 8 bases, with 16 bases between.

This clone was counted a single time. The CDR3 nucleotides are TGTGCCAGCAGCCCCCGAGTGGACCTTTTAAACACCGGGGAGCTGTTTTTT. It yields the protein CASSPRVDLLNTGELFF. J is TRBJ2-2 and V is TRBV5-8; no firm D call. This CDR3 has 17 residues. V dropped 4 bases and J dropped 2 bases, with 18 bases sitting between them. Germline CDR1 and CDR2: SGHTS and YDEGEE.

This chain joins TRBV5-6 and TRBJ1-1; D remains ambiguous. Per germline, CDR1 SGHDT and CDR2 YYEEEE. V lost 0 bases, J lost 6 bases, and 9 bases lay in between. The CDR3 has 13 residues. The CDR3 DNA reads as TGTGCCAGCAGCTTGGCCGGGATTTCTGAAGCTTTCTTT. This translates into CASSLAGISEAFF. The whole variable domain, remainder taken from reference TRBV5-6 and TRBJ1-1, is DAGVTQSPTHLIKTRGQQVTLRCSPKSGHDTVSWYQQALGQGPQFIFQYYEEEERQRGNFPDRFSGHQFPNYSSELNVNALLLGDSALYLCASSLAGISEAFFGQGTRLTVV.

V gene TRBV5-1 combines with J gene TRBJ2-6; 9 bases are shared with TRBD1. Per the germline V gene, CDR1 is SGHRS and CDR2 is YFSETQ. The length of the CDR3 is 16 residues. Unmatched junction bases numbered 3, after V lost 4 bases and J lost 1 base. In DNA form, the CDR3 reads TGCGCCAGCAGCCGGGACAGGGATTCTGGGGCCAACGTCCTGACTTTC. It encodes CASSRDRDSGANVLTF. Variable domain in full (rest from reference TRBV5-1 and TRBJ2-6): KAGVTQTPRYLIKTRGQQVTLSCSPISGHRSVSWYQQTPGQGLQFLFEYFSETQRNKGNFPGRFSGRQFSNSRSEMNVSTLELGDSALYLCASSRDRDSGANVLTFGAGSRLTVL.

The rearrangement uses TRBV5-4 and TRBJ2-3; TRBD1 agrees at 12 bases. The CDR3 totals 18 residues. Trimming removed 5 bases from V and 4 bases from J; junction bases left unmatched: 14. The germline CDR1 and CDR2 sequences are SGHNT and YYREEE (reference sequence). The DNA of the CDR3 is TGTGCCAGCAGTCCTCCCGGGACAGGGGGCGGAGGGGCAGATACGCAGTATTTT. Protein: CASSPPGTGGGGADTQYF.

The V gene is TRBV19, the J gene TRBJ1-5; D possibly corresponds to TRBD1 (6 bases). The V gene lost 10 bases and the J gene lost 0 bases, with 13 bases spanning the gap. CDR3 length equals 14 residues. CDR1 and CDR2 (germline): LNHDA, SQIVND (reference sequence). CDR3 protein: CATRQETSNQPQHF. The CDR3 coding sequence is TGTGCCACACGACAGGAAACTAGCAATCAGCCCCAGCATTTT.

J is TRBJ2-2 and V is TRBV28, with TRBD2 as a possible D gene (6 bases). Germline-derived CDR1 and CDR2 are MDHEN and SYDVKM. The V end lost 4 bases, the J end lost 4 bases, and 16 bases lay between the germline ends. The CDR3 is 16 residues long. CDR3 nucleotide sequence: TGTGCCAGCAGTTCCCTCGGGCGGGGCGGCACCGGGGAGCTGTTTTTT. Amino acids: CASSSLGRGGTGELFF.

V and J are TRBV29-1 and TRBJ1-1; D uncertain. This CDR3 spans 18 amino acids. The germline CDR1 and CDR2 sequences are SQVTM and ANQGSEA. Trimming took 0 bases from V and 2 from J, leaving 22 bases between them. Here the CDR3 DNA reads TGCAGCGTTGAAGAGGTGGAAGCCTCCGACGCTTATAACACTGAAGCTTTCTTT. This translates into CSVEEVEASDAYNTEAFF.

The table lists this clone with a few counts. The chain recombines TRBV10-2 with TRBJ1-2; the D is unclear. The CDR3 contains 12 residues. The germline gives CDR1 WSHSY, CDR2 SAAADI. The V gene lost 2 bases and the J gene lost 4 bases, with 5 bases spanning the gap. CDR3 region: CASSETAYGYTF. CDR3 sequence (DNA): TGCGCCAGCAGTGAGACAGCCTATGGCTACACCTTC.

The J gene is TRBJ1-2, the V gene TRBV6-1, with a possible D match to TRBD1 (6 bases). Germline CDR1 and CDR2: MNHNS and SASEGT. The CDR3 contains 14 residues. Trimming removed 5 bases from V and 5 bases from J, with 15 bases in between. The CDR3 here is CASSPRTASYGYTF. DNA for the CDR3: TGTGCCAGCAGTCCCCGGACAGCATCTTATGGCTACACCTTC.